Listed here are 11 T cell receptor beta chains from one sample, sequenced in a study of blood T cell repertoires in COVID-19 (dated by TCRdb to 2019 to 2021). The method behind the library was the immunoSEQ multiplex PCR assay. The immuneACCESS repertoire file appears here via TCRdb, limited to in-frame rearrangements. These files lack a portion of the clones; in checked studies, under half of the deficit traces to unresolved V genes, and the cause of the others is not known. Here the sample has about 350,000 clones; 88% occur a single time. The top ten hold 5.5% to 7.5% of the sample. Material: peripheral blood. These receptors were obtained from a woman in her 70s with COVID-19, enrolled during active disease.

V gene TRBV4-1 combines with J gene TRBJ1-5, with 8 nucleotides matching TRBD1. The CDR3 spans 15 residues. Germline lookup yields CDR1 MGHRA and CDR2 YSYEKL. V lost 2 bases, J lost 4 bases, and 4 bases stayed unmatched. CDR3 nucleotides: TGCGCCAGCAGCCAAATAGACAGGGGAAATCAGCCCCAGCATTTT. Protein sequence: CASSQIDRGNQPQHF.

J is TRBJ1-2 and V is TRBV4-2, with unresolved D. In germline, CDR1 is LGHNA, CDR2 YNFKEQ. The CDR3 length is 14 residues. The germline V and J ends were trimmed by 2 bases and 4 bases, with 11 bases remaining between them. The CDR3 loop is CASSQSGSFYGYTF. The CDR3 DNA follows: TGTGCCAGCAGCCAATCCGGTTCCTTCTATGGCTACACCTTC.

This chain joins TRBV11-2 and TRBJ2-5, with 9 bases identical to TRBD2. After removal of 3 bases from V and 5 bases from J, the junction contained 7 bases not matched to a gene. The V gene's germline CDR1 is SGHAT and CDR2 FQNNGV. This CDR3 region has 15 residues. In nucleotides, the CDR3 is TGTGCCAGCAGCTTGGGCGGGGGGGCACGGGAGACCCAGTACTTC. Amino acid sequence: CASSLGGGARETQYF. Combining the CDR3 with reference TRBV11-2 and TRBJ2-5 gives the whole variable domain EAGVAQSPRYKIIEKRQSVAFWCNPISGHATLYWYQQILGQGPKLLIQFQNNGVVDDSQLPKDRFSAERLKGVDSTLKIQPAKLEDSAVYLCASSLGGGARETQYFGPGTRLLVL.

This clone was picked up a small number of times. The V and J genes are TRBV11-3 and TRBJ2-7; 8 positions match TRBD1. V lost 4 bases and J lost 3; bases outside the gene matches: 5. This CDR3 region has 14 residues. Germline V gene sequence: CDR1 SGHNT, CDR2 YENEEA. CDR3 in amino acids: CASSSGTGDYEQYF. CDR3 coding DNA: TGTGCCAGCAGCTCCGGGACAGGCGACTACGAGCAGTACTTC.

The V gene is TRBV9, the J gene TRBJ2-1; 7 bases align to TRBD1. Trimming at V came to 5 bases and at J to 1 base, leaving 6 bases not matched to a gene. CDR1 is SGDLS and CDR2 is YYNGEE in the germline V gene. This CDR3 comprises 15 residues. CDR3 DNA sequence: TGTGCCAGCAGTGCGACAGGGAAATCCTACAATGAGCAGTTCTTC. This gives the protein CASSATGKSYNEQFF. Drawing the rest from reference TRBV9 and TRBJ2-1, the complete variable domain is DSGVTQTPKHLITATGQRVTLRCSPRSGDLSVYWYQQSLDQGLQFLIQYYNGEERAKGNILERFSAQQFPDLHSELNLSSLELGDSALYFCASSATGKSYNEQFFGPGTRLTVL.

This clone appeared a single time. The CDR3 loop reads CASSQVSVTEAFF. CDR3 nucleotides: TGTGCCAGCAGCCAAGTTTCGGTCACTGAAGCTTTCTTT. The V call is TRBV3-1 (or the pseudogene TRBV3-2), the J call TRBJ1-1; D gene unclear. Germline V gene data show CDR1 as LGHDT and CDR2 as YNNKEL (reference sequence). Trimming pared 1 base from V and 4 bases from J, leaving 7 bases between. This CDR3 comprises 13 residues.

The CDR3 loop is CATSDPGTGKETQYF. The CDR3 DNA follows: TGTGCCACCAGTGACCCCGGGACAGGGAAAGAGACCCAGTACTTC. This sequence joins TRBV24-1 and TRBJ2-5, with 9 bases lining up with TRBD1. CDR1 is KGHDR, CDR2 SFDVKD, per germline. With V trimmed by 4 bases and J by 3 bases, 5 bases remained unmatched. The CDR3 contains 15 residues.

This clone showed up just once. The chain is built from TRBV9 and TRBJ2-1; TRBD2 aligns across 7 bases. V lost 0 bases to trimming and J lost 4 bases; unmatched junction nucleotides: 4. Germline V gene data show CDR1 as SGDLS and CDR2 as YYNGEE. This CDR3 region has 15 residues. CDR3 sequence: CASSVGASGYNEQFF. CDR3 DNA: TGTGCCAGCAGCGTAGGGGCTAGCGGATACAATGAGCAGTTCTTC.

V gene TRBV11-2 combines with J gene TRBJ1-2; D is ambiguous. The germline V gene has CDR1 SGHAT and CDR2 FQNNGV. With 0 bases removed from V and 0 bases from J, the gap between germline ends came to 8 bases. The CDR3 has 15 amino acids. The CDR3 here is CASSLDFGANYGYTF. As DNA, the CDR3 is TGTGCCAGCAGCTTAGATTTCGGGGCTAACTATGGCTACACCTTC.

A single count supports this clone. The CDR3 DNA sequence: TGTGCCAGCAGTGAATTCAGGTCTGGGGGCCCTCTTCGTCTAGACAACTATGGCTACACCTTC. It specifies CASSEFRSGGPLRLDNYGYTF. The chain joins TRBV6-1 to TRBJ1-2, with D tentatively TRBD1 (6 bases). Trimming removed 2 bases at V and 2 bases at J, with 30 bases between. The V gene's germline CDR1 is MNHNS and CDR2 SASEGT. CDR3 length: 21 amino acids.

The table lists this clone with a count of one. This chain uses TRBV6-5 with TRBJ1-2, with D possibly being TRBD1 (6 bases). Germline V gene lookup returns CDR1 MNHEY and CDR2 SVGAGI. The CDR3 loop spans 14 amino acids. V lost 5 bases to trimming and J lost 1 base, with 11 bases between them. The CDR3 DNA sequence: TGTGCCAGCAGTCGGACAGTTATTAACTATGGCTACACCTTC. Translating it yields CASSRTVINYGYTF.